A selection of T cell receptor beta chains follows, all from one sample in a study of blood T cell repertoires in COVID-19. TCRdb's table, derived via immunoSEQ multiplex PCR, lists solely in-frame clones and lacks some. The sample lists about 130,000 clones, 85% occurring once. The source material was peripheral blood. The source of these receptors is an elderly man with active or convalescent COVID-19. Each CDR3 is given with its conserved first and last residue. The order of the fields is clone size, D gene, J gene, V gene, CDR3 protein, CDR3 DNA. D genes are given only for firm matches. Not all rows give a size; the values are once, few, many and, for expanded clones, a class.

clone_size: -; d_call: TRBD2; j_call: TRBJ2-5; v_call: TRBV5-4; cdr3_aa: CASQLRGGETQYF; cdr3_nt: TGTGCCAGCCAACTACGGGGGGGGGAGACCCAGTACTTC
clone_size: -; d_call: TRBD1; j_call: TRBJ1-5; v_call: TRBV19; cdr3_aa: CASTPGQGDSNQPQHF; cdr3_nt: TGTGCCAGTACCCCGGGACAGGGGGATAGCAATCAGCCCCAGCATTTT
clone_size: -; d_call: -; j_call: TRBJ2-5; v_call: TRBV5-4; cdr3_aa: CASSLTGKQETQYF; cdr3_nt: TGTGCCAGCAGCTTGACAGGGAAACAAGAGACCCAGTACTTC
clone_size: -; d_call: TRBD2; j_call: TRBJ2-7; v_call: TRBV25-1; cdr3_aa: CASGTSGRVNEQYF; cdr3_nt: TGTGCCAGCGGGACTAGCGGGAGGGTGAACGAGCAGTACTTC
clone_size: -; d_call: TRBD1; j_call: TRBJ2-3; v_call: TRBV7-9; cdr3_aa: CATTTGIYTDTQYF; cdr3_nt: TGTGCCACCACGACAGGGATCTACACAGATACGCAGTATTTT
clone_size: -; d_call: TRBD1; j_call: TRBJ2-5; v_call: TRBV29-1; cdr3_aa: CSVEVRVKGAKETQYF; cdr3_nt: TGCAGCGTTGAAGTTCGAGTTAAGGGGGCAAAAGAGACCCAGTACTTC
clone_size: -; d_call: TRBD2; j_call: TRBJ2-5; v_call: TRBV7-2; cdr3_aa: CASSFLAGDTETQYF; cdr3_nt: TGTGCCAGCAGCTTCCTAGCGGGAGACACAGAGACCCAGTACTTC
clone_size: -; d_call: TRBD2; j_call: TRBJ2-2; v_call: TRBV11-3; cdr3_aa: CASSLAGGPSTGELFF; cdr3_nt: TGTGCCAGCAGCTTAGCGGGGGGGCCGTCGACCGGGGAGCTGTTTTTT
clone_size: -; d_call: -; j_call: TRBJ2-2; v_call: TRBV4-1; cdr3_aa: CASSQDGVMNTGELFF; cdr3_nt: TGCGCCAGCAGCCAAGACGGGGTGATGAACACCGGGGAGCTGTTTTTT
clone_size: -; d_call: TRBD1; j_call: TRBJ2-3; v_call: TRBV11-3; cdr3_aa: CASSPGDRGGPDTQYF; cdr3_nt: TGTGCCAGCAGCCCCGGGGACAGAGGGGGCCCGGATACGCAGTATTTT
clone_size: -; d_call: TRBD1; j_call: TRBJ1-2; v_call: TRBV24-1; cdr3_aa: CATSDEGTGHYGYTF; cdr3_nt: TGTGCCACCAGTGACGAGGGGACAGGGCACTATGGCTACACCTTC
clone_size: -; d_call: -; j_call: TRBJ1-1; v_call: TRBV30; cdr3_aa: CAWSRGRDLNTEAFF; cdr3_nt: TGTGCCTGGAGTAGGGGCAGGGATCTGAACACTGAAGCTTTCTTT
clone_size: -; d_call: -; j_call: TRBJ1-2; v_call: TRBV18; cdr3_aa: CASSPQGVETYGYTF; cdr3_nt: TGTGCCAGCTCACCGCAGGGCGTGGAAACCTATGGCTACACCTTC
clone_size: -; d_call: -; j_call: TRBJ2-1; v_call: TRBV7-2; cdr3_aa: CASSLIRIYNEQFF; cdr3_nt: TGTGCCAGCAGCTTAATCCGTATTTACAATGAGCAGTTCTTC
clone_size: -; d_call: -; j_call: TRBJ1-2; v_call: TRBV28; cdr3_aa: CASSLTQGGYGYTF; cdr3_nt: TGTGCCAGCAGTTTAACACAGGGCGGATATGGCTACACCTTC
clone_size: -; d_call: -; j_call: TRBJ1-1; v_call: TRBV3-1/TRBV3-2; cdr3_aa: CASSQEGAHTEAFF; cdr3_nt: TGTGCCAGCAGCCAAGAGGGGGCGCACACTGAAGCTTTCTTT
clone_size: -; d_call: -; j_call: TRBJ1-5; v_call: TRBV30; cdr3_aa: CAWSPNYSSAQHF; cdr3_nt: TGTGCCTGGAGTCCCAATTACAGTTCGGCCCAGCATTTT
clone_size: once; d_call: -; j_call: TRBJ1-1; v_call: TRBV7-3; cdr3_aa: CASSLSGSLNTEAFF; cdr3_nt: TGTGCCAGCAGCTTAAGCGGCAGTTTGAACACTGAAGCTTTCTTT
clone_size: -; d_call: TRBD1; j_call: TRBJ2-5; v_call: TRBV27; cdr3_aa: CARFSGTGNFQETQYF; cdr3_nt: TGTGCCAGATTCTCCGGGACAGGAAATTTCCAAGAGACCCAGTACTTC
clone_size: -; d_call: TRBD2; j_call: TRBJ2-2; v_call: TRBV3-1/TRBV3-2; cdr3_aa: CASSQVAGANTGELFF; cdr3_nt: TGTGCCAGCAGCCAAGTAGCGGGAGCGAACACCGGGGAGCTGTTTTTT
clone_size: -; d_call: TRBD2; j_call: TRBJ2-2; v_call: TRBV6-5; cdr3_aa: CASSYGSGGTGELFF; cdr3_nt: TGTGCCAGCAGTTACGGCAGCGGGGGCACCGGGGAGCTGTTTTTT
clone_size: -; d_call: -; j_call: TRBJ2-7; v_call: TRBV10-3; cdr3_aa: CAISESGGGLAPYEQYF; cdr3_nt: TGTGCCATCAGTGAGTCAGGCGGAGGTCTAGCGCCCTACGAGCAGTACTTC
clone_size: -; d_call: -; j_call: TRBJ2-1; v_call: TRBV5-1; cdr3_aa: CASSRTTATGIGEQFF; cdr3_nt: TGCGCCAGCAGCCGCACTACGGCGACCGGCATTGGGGAGCAGTTCTTC
clone_size: -; d_call: -; j_call: TRBJ2-2; v_call: TRBV25-1; cdr3_aa: CASSGSLASDTGELFF; cdr3_nt: TGTGCCAGCAGTGGTTCGCTAGCCTCAGACACCGGGGAGCTGTTTTTT
clone_size: -; d_call: -; j_call: TRBJ1-6; v_call: TRBV27; cdr3_aa: CASSRLSSPLHF; cdr3_nt: TGTGCCAGCAGTCGGTTATCCTCACCCCTCCACTTT
clone_size: -; d_call: -; j_call: TRBJ2-2; v_call: TRBV6-5; cdr3_aa: CASKRDTGELFF; cdr3_nt: TGTGCCAGCAAACGGGACACCGGGGAGCTGTTTTTT
clone_size: few; d_call: TRBD2; j_call: TRBJ2-5; v_call: TRBV15; cdr3_aa: CATSRLSGSGQETQYF; cdr3_nt: TGTGCCACCAGCAGGTTAAGCGGGAGTGGCCAAGAGACCCAGTACTTC
clone_size: -; d_call: -; j_call: TRBJ1-6; v_call: TRBV3-1/TRBV3-2; cdr3_aa: CASSQERSGLYNSPLHF; cdr3_nt: TGTGCCAGCAGCCAAGAGAGGTCCGGACTGTATAATTCACCCCTCCACTTT
clone_size: -; d_call: TRBD1; j_call: TRBJ2-7; v_call: TRBV5-6; cdr3_aa: CASSFTGTGARF; cdr3_nt: TGTGCCAGCAGCTTCACCGGGACAGGGGCTCGCTTC
clone_size: few; d_call: -; j_call: TRBJ2-7; v_call: TRBV7-6; cdr3_aa: CASSPDRSYEQYF; cdr3_nt: TGTGCCAGCAGCCCCGACAGGTCCTACGAGCAGTACTTC
clone_size: -; d_call: -; j_call: TRBJ2-1; v_call: TRBV11-2; cdr3_aa: CASSFGGRINEQFF; cdr3_nt: TGTGCCAGCAGCTTCGGGGGACGGATCAATGAGCAGTTCTTC
clone_size: -; d_call: -; j_call: TRBJ2-7; v_call: TRBV5-4; cdr3_aa: CASSFHSYEQYF; cdr3_nt: TGTGCCAGCAGCTTCCACTCCTACGAGCAGTACTTC
clone_size: -; d_call: -; j_call: TRBJ2-7; v_call: TRBV27; cdr3_aa: CASSPSQGPISYEQYF; cdr3_nt: TGTGCCAGCAGTCCGAGTCAGGGCCCGATTTCCTACGAGCAGTACTTC
clone_size: -; d_call: -; j_call: TRBJ1-1; v_call: TRBV16; cdr3_aa: CASSHVRAEAFF; cdr3_nt: TGTGCCAGCAGCCACGTCAGGGCTGAAGCTTTCTTT
clone_size: -; d_call: TRBD2; j_call: TRBJ2-3; v_call: TRBV7-2; cdr3_aa: CASSARTSLTDTQYF; cdr3_nt: TGTGCCAGCAGCGCACGGACTAGTCTCACAGATACGCAGTATTTT
clone_size: few; d_call: TRBD1; j_call: TRBJ2-7; v_call: TRBV10-3; cdr3_aa: CATHRDRGPYEQYF; cdr3_nt: TGTGCCACCCACCGGGACAGGGGTCCCTACGAGCAGTACTTC
clone_size: -; d_call: -; j_call: TRBJ1-3; v_call: TRBV4-3; cdr3_aa: CASGEGRGNTIYF; cdr3_nt: TGCGCCAGCGGAGAGGGTAGGGGAAACACCATATATTTT
clone_size: many; d_call: -; j_call: TRBJ1-2; v_call: TRBV11-1; cdr3_aa: CASSRGPDGPYGYTF; cdr3_nt: TGTGCCAGCAGCCGCGGCCCCGACGGCCCCTATGGCTACACCTTC
clone_size: -; d_call: -; j_call: TRBJ1-1; v_call: TRBV11-3; cdr3_aa: CASSSLLNTEAFF; cdr3_nt: TGTGCCAGCAGCTCACTCCTGAACACTGAAGCTTTCTTT
clone_size: -; d_call: -; j_call: TRBJ1-2; v_call: TRBV19; cdr3_aa: CASSILGDTKGYGYTF; cdr3_nt: TGTGCCAGTAGTATCCTGGGGGACACGAAAGGATATGGCTACACCTTC
clone_size: -; d_call: TRBD2; j_call: TRBJ2-7; v_call: TRBV5-5; cdr3_aa: CASSFSGWLRSYEQYF; cdr3_nt: TGTGCCAGCAGCTTTAGCGGGTGGCTTCGCTCCTACGAGCAGTACTTC
clone_size: -; d_call: TRBD1; j_call: TRBJ2-1; v_call: TRBV7-6; cdr3_aa: CASSFAFGTGEHNEQFF; cdr3_nt: TGTGCCAGCAGCTTTGCTTTTGGGACAGGGGAACACAATGAGCAGTTCTTC
clone_size: -; d_call: -; j_call: TRBJ1-1; v_call: TRBV6-2/TRBV6-3; cdr3_aa: CASSYKVGNTEAFF; cdr3_nt: TGTGCCAGCAGTTACAAAGTCGGGAACACTGAAGCTTTCTTT
clone_size: few; d_call: TRBD1; j_call: TRBJ2-7; v_call: TRBV10-2; cdr3_aa: CASKTGDPRYEQYF; cdr3_nt: TGCGCCAGCAAGACAGGGGACCCTCGCTACGAGCAGTACTTC
clone_size: -; d_call: TRBD2; j_call: TRBJ2-3; v_call: TRBV18; cdr3_aa: CASSQSSGTNLLDTQYF; cdr3_nt: TGTGCCAGCTCTCAATCCTCCGGGACTAACCTTTTGGATACGCAGTATTTT
clone_size: -; d_call: TRBD1; j_call: TRBJ1-6; v_call: TRBV7-3; cdr3_aa: CASSLDRGPGSPLHF; cdr3_nt: TGTGCCAGCAGCTTAGACAGGGGCCCGGGTTCACCCCTCCACTTT
clone_size: -; d_call: -; j_call: TRBJ2-1; v_call: TRBV28; cdr3_aa: CASSWSDEQFF; cdr3_nt: TGTGCCAGCAGTTGGAGCGATGAGCAGTTCTTC
clone_size: -; d_call: -; j_call: TRBJ2-1; v_call: TRBV5-4; cdr3_aa: CASSLRQARNEQFF; cdr3_nt: TGTGCCAGCAGCCTAAGACAGGCCCGCAATGAGCAGTTCTTC
clone_size: -; d_call: -; j_call: TRBJ2-7; v_call: TRBV7-2; cdr3_aa: CASSFESGESYEQYF; cdr3_nt: TGTGCCAGCAGCTTTGAGTCCGGGGAGTCCTACGAGCAGTACTTC
clone_size: -; d_call: -; j_call: TRBJ1-2; v_call: TRBV28; cdr3_aa: CASQGANYGYTF; cdr3_nt: TGTGCCAGCCAGGGTGCTAACTATGGCTACACCTTC
clone_size: -; d_call: -; j_call: TRBJ1-2; v_call: TRBV4-3; cdr3_aa: CASSQEGYGGGRGYTF; cdr3_nt: TGCGCCAGCAGCCAAGAAGGCTACGGGGGAGGTCGTGGCTACACCTTC